This T cell receptor (beta chain) stems from a study of PD-1 blockade in mismatch repair-deficient tumors. Study background: All were previously treated, progressing patients with some twelve mismatch repair-deficient cancer types. Regarding the study as a whole: Rapid post-treatment expansion, then contraction, generally preceding radiologic response, marked tumor-resident clones.

All patients were mismatch repair deficient, assessed by either PCR or immunohistochemistry. TCR sequencing covered three patients who responded to pembrolizumab. Method: immunoSEQ multiplex PCR; TCRdb's copy keeps in-frame clones and lacks some. The repertoire holds more than 40,000 clones, with around 82% as singletons. Germline-derived CDR1 and CDR2 are MNHEY and SVGAGI. V lost 2 bases to trimming and J lost 4 bases, with 9 bases between them. The CDR3 is made up of 14 amino acids. Worth noting for this clone: Its specificity is not known.

The receptor was isolated from an adult with mismatch repair-deficient cancer. This chain joins TRBV6-5 and TRBJ1-5; no clear D gene. The starting material was peripheral blood, obtained 4 weeks after starting pembrolizumab. In nucleotides, the CDR3 is TGTGCCAGCAGTTACGAGGGTCCGAATCAGCCCCAGCATTTT. This sequence encodes CASSYEGPNQPQHF.